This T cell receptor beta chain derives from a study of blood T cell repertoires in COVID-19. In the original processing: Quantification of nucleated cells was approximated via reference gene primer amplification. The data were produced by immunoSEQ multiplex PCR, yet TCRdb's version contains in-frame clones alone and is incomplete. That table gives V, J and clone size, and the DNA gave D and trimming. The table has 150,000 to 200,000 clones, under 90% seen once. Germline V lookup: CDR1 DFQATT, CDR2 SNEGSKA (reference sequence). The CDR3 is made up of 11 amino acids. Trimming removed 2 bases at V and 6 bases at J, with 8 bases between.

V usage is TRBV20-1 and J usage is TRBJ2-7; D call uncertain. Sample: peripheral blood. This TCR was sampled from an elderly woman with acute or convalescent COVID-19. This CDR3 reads CSARPLLEQYF. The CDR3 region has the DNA TGCAGTGCTAGACCACTCCTCGAGCAGTACTTC.